These 29 T cell receptor beta chains were all obtained from the same sample, sequenced in a study of response to subunit inactivated influenza vaccine. TCRdb re-derived calls from the RT-PCR reads in MiXCR, one entry per CDR3 protein. The data contain more than 700,000 distinct CDR3 sequences, approximately 22% of them seen just once; the ten biggest clones take up roughly a tenth. The sample in question was PBMCs from blood, obtained less than 6 days after vaccination. These receptor sequences come from a man aged 45-65 years who received an inactivated influenza vaccine.

At least ten counts were recorded for this clonotype. The V call is TRBV29-1, the J call TRBJ2-1; 8 nucleotides line up with TRBD1. CDR1 and CDR2 from the germline V gene are SQVTM and ANQGSEA. V lost 8 bases and J lost 9; bases outside the gene matches: 12. The CDR3 covers 13 residues. DNA of the CDR3: TGCAGCACGACGATAACAGGGGGTGGTGAGCAGTTCTTC. Residues: CSTTITGGGEQFF.

This chain connects TRBV4-2 to TRBJ2-2, with TRBD2 matching over 14 bases. V trimming: 2 bases; J trimming: 0 bases; junction bases outside the gene matches: 5. The V gene's germline CDR1 is LGHNA and CDR2 YNFKEQ. CDR3 length equals 19 residues. Here the CDR3 reads CASSQPGLAGEPNTGELFF. As DNA, the CDR3 is TGTGCCAGCAGCCAACCGGGACTAGCGGGGGAACCGAACACCGGGGAGCTGTTTTTT.

The chain couples TRBV27 to TRBJ2-1, with TRBD1 matching over 10 bases. The germline CDR1 and CDR2 sequences are MNHEY and SMNVEV (reference sequence). Germline trimming cut 6 bases from V and 15 bases from J; bases unmatched to any gene: 14. CDR3 length: 14 amino acids. This CDR3 reads CASSRVLGQGKSFF. Here the CDR3 DNA reads TGTGCCAGCAGCCGGGTTCTGGGACAGGGGAAATCGTTCTTC.

J is TRBJ2-7 and V is TRBV28; D remains ambiguous. Trimming pared 8 bases from V and 4 bases from J, leaving 6 bases between. This CDR3 is 10 amino acids long. In germline, CDR1 is MDHEN, CDR2 SYDVKM. The CDR3 here is CASLGYEQYF. Written as DNA, the CDR3 is TGTGCCAGCTTGGGGTACGAGCAGTACTTC. Drawing the rest from reference TRBV28 and TRBJ2-7, the complete variable domain is DVKVTQSSRYLVKRTGEKVFLECVQDMDHENMFWYRQDPGLGLRLIYFSYDVKMKEKGDIPEGYSVSREKKERFSLILESASTNQTSMYLCASLGYEQYFGPGTRLTVT.

This clonotype appeared many times. The chain employs TRBV12-3 or TRBV12-4 and TRBJ2-1; 10 bases map to TRBD2. V shed 1 base, J shed 4 bases, and the junction held 4 bases outside the gene matches. The CDR3 extends over 16 amino acids. CDR3 DNA: TGTGCCAGCAGTTTAGACAGCGGGAGGGTTTACAATGAGCAGTTCTTC. This gives the protein CASSLDSGRVYNEQFF.

This clonotype occurred many times. V gene TRBV11-2 combines with J gene TRBJ2-1, with 10 bases that match TRBD2. The germline V gene has CDR1 SGHAT and CDR2 FQNNGV. V lost 3 bases to trimming and J lost 3 bases; unmatched junction nucleotides: 11. The CDR3 spans 18 residues. The DNA for the CDR3 is TGTGCCAGCAGCTTTTTCGGGCAGGGACTAGCGATCTACAATGAGCAGTTCTTC. It specifies CASSFFGQGLAIYNEQFF.

This clonotype was counted between two and nine times. The chain recombines TRBV4-2 with TRBJ2-7; 9 nucleotides align to TRBD2. The V gene end was trimmed by 0 bases and the J gene end by 6 bases; junction bases not matched to a gene: 21. Germline V gene data show CDR1 as LGHNA and CDR2 as YNFKEQ. This CDR3 region has 20 residues. CDR3 sequence (DNA): TGTGCCAGCAGCCAAGAATGGACCGTTGGGAGTAGCGGGAGTCTAGGCGAGCAGTACTTC. Translated, it gives CASSQEWTVGSSGSLGEQYF.

V usage is TRBV15 and J usage is TRBJ2-1; a possible D gene is TRBD2 (6 bases). This CDR3 is built from 11 residues. CDR1 and CDR2 from the germline V gene are LNHNV and YYDKDF (reference sequence). V lost 3 bases to trimming and J lost 9 bases, with 6 bases between them. DNA for the CDR3: TGTGCCACCAGCAGCGGGGGTGAGCAGTTCTTC. Translated, it gives CATSSGGEQFF.

The chain is built from TRBV4-2 and TRBJ1-4, with 9 bases lining up with TRBD1. Germline CDR1 and CDR2: LGHNA and YNFKEQ. The CDR3 extends over 15 amino acids. The V segment lost 4 bases and the J segment 3 bases; nucleotides outside the gene matches: 3. The chain's CDR3 is CASSLRDRANEKLFF. CDR3 sequence (DNA): TGTGCCAGCAGCCTCCGGGACAGGGCTAATGAAAAACTGTTTTTT.

This clonotype has only a few counts. The genes are TRBV4-1 and TRBJ2-3, with 7 nucleotides matching TRBD1. The CDR3 has 15 residues. Losses at the gene ends were 0 bases for V and 2 bases for J; bases not matched to a gene: 2. Per the germline V gene, CDR1 is MGHRA and CDR2 is YSYEKL. CDR3 DNA sequence: TGCGCCAGCAGCCAAGAACAGGGGACCACAGATACGCAGTATTTT. It codes for CASSQEQGTTDTQYF.

This clonotype was seen many times. This sequence joins TRBV11-2 and TRBJ1-2; D might be TRBD1 (6 bases). The germline gives CDR1 SGHAT, CDR2 FQNNGV. The CDR3 totals 14 residues. Trimming pared 0 bases from V and 8 bases from J, leaving 13 bases between. The CDR3 spells CASSLEPGARGYTF. The DNA for the CDR3 is TGTGCCAGCAGCTTAGAGCCGGGGGCGCGGGGCTACACCTTC.

This clonotype has a handful of counts. The chain employs TRBV29-1 and TRBJ1-1, with a weak D call TRBD1 (6 bases). The length of the CDR3 is 14 residues. Germline V gene lookup returns CDR1 SQVTM and CDR2 ANQGSEA. With 6 bases removed from V and 5 bases from J, the gap between germline ends came to 19 bases. CDR3: CSVRGSGEGTEAFF. CDR3 nucleotides: TGCAGCGTCCGAGGGTCAGGGGAGGGGACTGAAGCTTTCTTT. The variable domain in full, with the rest retrieved from reference TRBV29-1 and TRBJ1-1, is SAVISQKPSRDICQRGTSLTIQCQVDSQVTMMFWYRQQPGQSLTLIATANQGSEATYESGFVIDKFPISRPNLTFSTLTVSNMSPEDSSIYLCSVRGSGEGTEAFFGQGTRLTVV.

This clonotype was counted a few times. The V gene is TRBV30, the J gene TRBJ2-1, with D perhaps matching TRBD1 or TRBD2 (5 bases each). Germline assignment: CDR1 GTSNPN and CDR2 SVGIG (reference sequence). Trimming took off 7 bases at V and 4 bases at J, with 17 bases between the two ends. This CDR3 spans 14 amino acids. The CDR3 nucleotides are TGTGCCTCCGGGACCCCCCTCGAATACAATGAGCAGTTCTTC. Translated: CASGTPLEYNEQFF.

This clonotype was detected a few times. The J gene is TRBJ2-1, the V gene TRBV7-9; 9 bases line up with TRBD2. CDR1 and CDR2 (germline): SEHNR, FQNEAQ (reference sequence). The J segment lost 5 bases and the V segment lost 3 bases, leaving 5 bases of the junction unmatched. The CDR3 length is 15 residues. As DNA, the CDR3 is TGTGCCAGCAGCTTTCGGCCTAGCGGGGACAATGAGCAGTTCTTC. It codes for CASSFRPSGDNEQFF.

The chain has TRBV6-2 or TRBV6-3 and TRBJ1-1; D remains ambiguous. Germline V CDR1 and CDR2: MNHEY, SVGEGT. Trimming removed 6 bases from V and 5 bases from J, with 19 bases in between. The CDR3 is 15 amino acids. The CDR3 region has the DNA TGTGCCAGCAGACCAATTGCCGAGGGCTGGACTGAAGCTTTCTTT. The encoded protein is CASRPIAEGWTEAFF.

The gene calls are TRBV12-3 or TRBV12-4 and TRBJ2-7, with TRBD2 identical over 7 bases. The CDR3 runs 14 residues. The V gene end was trimmed by 5 bases and the J gene end by 7 bases; junction bases not matched to a gene: 11. DNA for the CDR3: TGTGCCAGCAGTCCAAACCGGGACTATTTGGAGCAGTACTTC. It codes for CASSPNRDYLEQYF.

A few counts support this clonotype. The V call is TRBV6-1, the J call TRBJ2-1; a weak D match, TRBD1 (7 bases). Trimming took 6 bases from V and 4 from J, leaving 25 bases between them. The CDR3 has 18 amino acids. Germline CDR1 MNHNS, CDR2 SASEGT. CDR3 amino acids: CASRDGGTGTAIYNEQFF. In nucleotides, the CDR3 is TGTGCCAGCAGGGACGGGGGCACCGGGACAGCCATTTACAATGAGCAGTTCTTC.

The chain links TRBV5-1 to TRBJ1-2; D is perhaps TRBD1 (6 bases). Trimming cost V 4 bases and J 1 base, with 8 bases left between them. This CDR3 region has 13 residues. CDR1 and CDR2 (germline): SGHRS, YFSETQ. The CDR3 is CASSRGHNYGYTF. For the CDR3, the DNA is TGCGCCAGCAGCCGGGGACATAACTATGGCTACACCTTC.

There are many counts of this clonotype. V is TRBV20-1 and J is TRBJ2-7, with D possibly matching TRBD2 (6 bases). With 2 bases removed from V and 2 bases from J, the gap between germline ends came to 13 bases. Germline V gene lookup returns CDR1 DFQATT and CDR2 SNEGSKA (reference sequence). The CDR3 has 14 amino acids. The CDR3 sequence is CSARPGTGPYEQYF. For the CDR3, the DNA is TGCAGTGCTAGACCCGGGACTGGCCCCTACGAGCAGTACTTC.

This clonotype was found many times. The gene calls are TRBV5-1 and TRBJ2-7, with D perhaps TRBD1 or TRBD2 (6 bases each). The CDR3 length is 15 residues. V lost 4 bases and J 5 bases, leaving 19 bases between the germline ends. Germline lookup yields CDR1 SGHRS and CDR2 YFSETQ. The CDR3: CASSPYRGQIDEQYF. CDR3 bases: TGCGCCAGCAGCCCCTACCGGGGGCAGATTGACGAGCAGTACTTC.

This clonotype has a handful of counts. The V gene is TRBV20-1, the J gene TRBJ2-5; 11 nucleotides align to TRBD2. Trimming removed 5 bases from V and 4 bases from J; junction bases left unmatched: 6. Germline CDR1 DFQATT, CDR2 SNEGSKA (reference sequence). This CDR3 is 14 amino acids long. This CDR3 is CSAPLAGVGETQYF. The DNA of the CDR3 is TGCAGTGCTCCACTAGCGGGAGTAGGAGAGACCCAGTACTTC.

The table lists this clonotype with many counts. The chain recombines TRBV6-1 with TRBJ2-5; D gene uncertain. Germline CDR1 is MNHNS and CDR2 is SASEGT. V was trimmed by 6 bases and J by 7 bases, leaving 15 bases between them. The CDR3 spans 13 residues. The CDR3 DNA sequence: TGTGCCAGCAGCCGACCGTCCTTGGTGACCCAGTACTTC. The encoded protein is CASSRPSLVTQYF.

This clonotype occurred a few times. The chain carries TRBV7-3 and TRBJ2-3; 7 bases map to TRBD2. Per germline, CDR1 SGHTA and CDR2 FQGTGA. The CDR3 sequence is 15 residues long. V dropped 5 bases and J dropped 0; count of bases not matched to a gene: 5. The CDR3 is CASSSGIFSTDTQYF. As DNA, the CDR3 is TGTGCCAGCAGCAGCGGGATCTTTAGCACAGATACGCAGTATTTT.

In its sample, this clonotype was seen a few times. This rearrangement joins TRBV7-9 to TRBJ2-5, with TRBD1 matching over 7 bases. CDR1 SEHNR and CDR2 FQNEAQ come from the germline V gene (reference sequence). The CDR3 covers 14 residues. With 5 bases clipped from V and 5 bases from J, the junction kept 8 bases outside the gene matches. CDR3 bases: TGTGCCAGCAGCCCGGGACAGTTGCATGAGACCCAGTACTTC. Translated: CASSPGQLHETQYF.

The CDR3 nucleotides read TGTGCCAGCAGCTTGATCAGAAACCCACCCCTCCACTTT. It yields the protein CASSLIRNPPLHF. The chain employs TRBV5-5 and TRBJ1-6; D uncertain. The germline V gene encodes CDR1 SGHKS and CDR2 YYEKEE (reference sequence). The V end lost 1 base, the J end lost 11 bases, and 10 bases lay between the germline ends. This CDR3 is built from 13 residues.

The chain links TRBV29-1 to TRBJ2-5; D is undetermined. The CDR3 extends over 12 amino acids. Germline V CDR1 and CDR2: SQVTM, ANQGSEA. With 2 bases removed from V and 2 bases from J, the gap between germline ends came to 6 bases. The DNA of the CDR3 is TGCAGCGTTGAAAACCGACAAGAGACCCAGTACTTC. This sequence encodes CSVENRQETQYF.

This clonotype was counted only a few times. The CDR3 nucleotides read TGTGCCACCGCCGTGACAGTCAATCAGCCCCAGCATTTT. It yields the protein CATAVTVNQPQHF. The rearrangement uses TRBV6-1 and TRBJ1-5; TRBD1 is a possible D gene (5 bases). V lost 10 bases, J lost 3 bases, and 13 bases lay in between. The germline gives CDR1 MNHNS, CDR2 SASEGT. This CDR3 spans 13 amino acids.

The chain is built from TRBV30 and TRBJ2-7; D unresolved. V was pared by 2 bases and J by 1 base, with 6 bases between. Germline V lookup: CDR1 GTSNPN, CDR2 SVGIG (reference sequence). This CDR3 is 12 amino acids long. The CDR3 here is CAWSLNSYEQYF. CDR3 DNA sequence: TGTGCCTGGAGTCTGAATTCCTACGAGCAGTACTTC.

The J gene is TRBJ2-4, the V gene TRBV7-2; the D is unclear. Germline CDR1 SGHTA, CDR2 FQGNSA. Trimming shortened V by 8 bases and J by 2 bases, and 19 bases separated the two germline ends. The CDR3 is made up of 16 amino acids. CDR3 sequence reads: CASGSPPGKTKNIQYF. DNA of the CDR3: TGTGCCAGCGGTAGCCCCCCCGGCAAAACCAAAAACATTCAGTACTTC.